A selection of T cell receptor beta chains follows, all from one sample in a study of shared clonotypes between healthy human individuals. Repertoires were generated with immunoSEQ multiplex PCR, while TCRdb's copy carries only in-frame clones and drops some. The sample includes 550,000 to 850,000 clones, about 74% of them seen just once. The sample was memory CD4+ T cells sorted from blood. The receptors originated from a woman in her thirties in good health. Each CDR3 is given with its conserved first and last residue. A D gene is named only where the DNA matches it firmly. The size of a clone is reported for some rows only, either as once, few or many, or as a class for expanded clones.

CSVVVSSYEQYF | - | TRBV29-1 | -
CASSFLGGQDHTEAFF | TRBD1 | TRBV28 | -
CAISGDRGLYEQYF | TRBD1 | TRBV10-3 | -
CASRGRSGQYF | - | TRBV11-2 | few
CSVEARGTNTGELFF | TRBD1 | TRBV29-1 | -
CASSLESFNTGELFF | - | TRBV7-9 | -
CASSDYGDRAKGGYTF | TRBD1 | TRBV6-1 | -
CASSLDPASETQYF | - | TRBV11-2 | -
CASSLSRETDTQYF | - | TRBV5-1 | -
CASGGGGLSNQPQHF | - | TRBV28 | once
CAWSAGMNQPQHF | - | TRBV30 | -
CASSSGQGGKLFF | TRBD1 | TRBV5-1 | -
CASSPGRIAYEQYF | - | TRBV5-1 | -
CASSPPVVETQYF | - | TRBV18 | few
CATLGTYEQYF | - | TRBV28 | -
CASSLSQYEQYF | - | TRBV11-2 | once
CASSFNPGANVLTF | - | TRBV27 | -
CASARFKPGPGETQYF | - | TRBV10-1 | -
CASSAQGQEQFF | - | TRBV2 | -
CASSASNPGGGTDTQYF | - | TRBV28 | -
CATKDRPGATRYNEQFF | - | TRBV15 | -
CASTNPGGYGYTF | - | TRBV5-1 | -
CASSPGQGTYEQYF | TRBD1 | TRBV6-6 | -
CASSLGTGGDEQYF | TRBD1 | TRBV5-1 | few
CASSYATGVYTF | - | TRBV6-5 | few
CASTPAAFNTEAFF | - | TRBV27 | -
CASSFNSGQETQYF | - | TRBV27 | -
CASSPNLGTEAFF | - | TRBV4-1 | -
CASSFGAKKLFF | - | TRBV28 | -
CAWSVGTLNQPQHF | - | TRBV30 | -
CASSPQRSTDTQYF | - | TRBV18 | -
CASSDFFGGQPQHF | - | TRBV2 | once
CSGRGSGNTGELFF | - | TRBV29-1 | -
CASSGGRNTEAFF | - | TRBV6-1 | -
CASSQGRWGYIYGYTF | - | TRBV4-1 | -
CASVRGGGANTGELFF | - | TRBV7-9 | many
CASSAFWNTEAFF | - | TRBV9 | -
CATSRATRGLAGPTDTQYF | TRBD2 | TRBV15 | -
CASSEGYSGVNEQFF | - | TRBV6-1 | few
CAITETGSYEQYF | - | TRBV10-3 | -
CASGGNEQFF | - | TRBV6-6 | -
CATLDRNTEAFF | - | TRBV19 | -
CASSEPGNQPQHF | - | TRBV6-1 | -
CAISESGYYGYTF | - | TRBV10-3 | few
CASKADQPQHF | - | TRBV27 | -
CASRNRLAGGETQYF | TRBD2 | TRBV6-5 | once
CASSIGTSGYNEQFF | TRBD2 | TRBV5-8 | -
CASSESGGETQYF | - | TRBV25-1 | few
CASSSVREYNEQFF | - | TRBV7-7 | -
CARSSWGGETQYF | TRBD2 | TRBV5-1 | -
CAWSVGVFGLPGDSPLHF | - | TRBV30 | -
CSVAPGLITDTQYF | - | TRBV29-1 | -
CASRVGGSGANVLTF | - | TRBV6-1 | -
CASSKLSGPFYEQYF | - | TRBV19 | -
CASTGTVYPNQPQHF | - | TRBV28 | -